Listed below are T cell receptor beta chains from one sample, sequenced in a study of shared clonotypes between healthy human individuals. Sequenced by immunoSEQ multiplex PCR; TCRdb stores in-frame clones only, minus some. The data show fewer than 1.4 million clones, approximately 80% seen once. Sequencing was carried out using memory CD4+ T cells from PBMCs. The source is a man aged 18 to 30 in good health. Some clones in this sample may be carry-over from other donors' samples. Both conserved end residues are part of each CDR3.

V	J	CDR3
TRBV7-9	TRBJ2-1	CASASTSGRYNEQFF
TRBV29-1	TRBJ2-1	CSVRAGASHEQFF
TRBV11-2	TRBJ2-5	CASSFSPTWGETQYF
TRBV5-4	TRBJ2-7	CASSPKTSYEQYF
TRBV9	TRBJ2-1	CASSVVVSGRGEQFF
TRBV6-6	TRBJ2-7	CASTHGSVPYEQYF
TRBV27	TRBJ2-3	CASRKGLFTDTQYF
TRBV7-9	TRBJ1-1	CASSFPRGENTEAFF
TRBV5-1	TRBJ2-2	CASTRTTNTGELFF
TRBV11-2	TRBJ1-5	CASSQSLNQPQHF
TRBV5-4	TRBJ2-3	CASSLKRGYTDTQYF
TRBV5-1	TRBJ2-4	CASSFQAGGNIQYF
TRBV5-1	TRBJ2-1	CASTKGTLQGNGQFF
TRBV5-1	TRBJ2-6	CASSLEGRYSGANVLTF
TRBV4-3	TRBJ2-2	CASSSQNTPGELFF
TRBV7-6	TRBJ2-5	CASSFGTGRETQYF
TRBV9	TRBJ1-2	CASSVDTNYGYTF
TRBV9	TRBJ1-5	CASSADRSNSNQPQHF
TRBV5-4	TRBJ2-2	CASSLDRVSGELFF
TRBV27	TRBJ2-3	CASRRTSGDTQYF
TRBV28	TRBJ1-1	CASSPSRRLEAFF
TRBV28	TRBJ2-6	CASSFSGSFSGANVLTF
TRBV29-1	TRBJ2-7	CSVSDRKVSYEQYF
TRBV9	TRBJ2-1	CASSSRLAGSYNEQFF
TRBV5-1	TRBJ2-5	CASSLDGRTQETQYF
TRBV5-1	TRBJ2-1	CASSLAGGTYNEQFF
TRBV28	TRBJ1-5	CASSPPDRLYSNQPQHF
TRBV28	TRBJ2-7	CASSGDSPKQYF
TRBV7-2	TRBJ1-1	CASSLDQIPRWGTEAFF
TRBV5-6	TRBJ2-7	CASSSMINLGWGYEQYF
TRBV5-5	TRBJ2-4	CASSSDFSRFTKNIQYF
TRBV29-1	TRBJ2-5	CSLSGTGETQYF
TRBV7-3	TRBJ2-3	CASSLLGVSTDTQYF
TRBV18	TRBJ2-3	CASSPPGTDTQYF
TRBV6-5	TRBJ1-3	CASRLLGTGNTIYF
TRBV30	TRBJ2-7	CAWEGSGRPVGLKQYF
TRBV7-9	TRBJ2-2	CASGSIGWGTGELFF
TRBV6-5	TRBJ1-1	CASSRNRDTEAFF
TRBV5-4	TRBJ2-3	CASSLGGLAGDTQYF
TRBV4-1	TRBJ2-3	CASSRLADFSTDTQYF
TRBV2	TRBJ1-5	CASSDVGGFQPQHF
TRBV5-1	TRBJ2-3	CASSLTRGEGTDTQYF
TRBV28	TRBJ2-5	CAGSSAGDLQETQYF
TRBV5-8	TRBJ1-2	CASSLGGTLRRYTF
TRBV28	TRBJ2-1	CASRYQVDEQFF